Following are 12 T cell receptor beta chains from one sample sequenced in a study of OX40 agonist ivuxolimab in advanced cancers. The table came from immunoSEQ multiplex PCR; TCRdb's copy has only in-frame clones and leaves some out. The data hold more than 65,000 clones, with around 80% observed a single time. The sequences come from CD4+ or CD8+ T cells sorted from blood, collected in a trial of the OX40 agonist ivuxolimab. The receptors shown here come from an adult with an advanced solid tumor such as melanoma, head and neck, liver or kidney cancer.

V and J are TRBV28 and TRBJ1-4; D remains ambiguous. Germline loops: CDR1 MDHEN, CDR2 SYDVKM. The CDR3 contains 11 residues. Between the trimmed V and J ends, which lost 4 bases and 6 bases, there was a span of 3 bases. The CDR3 reads CASSWDEKLFF. The CDR3 nucleotides read TGTGCCAGCAGTTGGGATGAAAAACTGTTTTTT. Combining the CDR3 with reference TRBV28 and TRBJ1-4 gives the whole variable domain DVKVTQSSRYLVKRTGEKVFLECVQDMDHENMFWYRQDPGLGLRLIYFSYDVKMKEKGDIPEGYSVSREKKERFSLILESASTNQTSMYLCASSWDEKLFFGSGTQLSVL.

J is TRBJ2-5 and V is TRBV11-3; D tentatively reads TRBD1 or TRBD2 (5 bases each). Germline V CDR1 and CDR2: SGHNT, YENEEA. V was cut by 0 bases and J by 4 bases, with 12 bases left in between. The CDR3 spans 15 residues. The DNA for the CDR3 is TGTGCCAGCAGCTTAGATCTTCGGGGACGAGAGACCCAGTACTTC. The encoded protein is CASSLDLRGRETQYF. Combining the CDR3 with reference TRBV11-3 and TRBJ2-5 gives the whole variable domain EAGVVQSPRYKIIEKKQPVAFWCNPISGHNTLYWYLQNLGQGPELLIRYENEEAVDDSQLPKDRFSAERLKGVDSTLKIQPAELGDSAVYLCASSLDLRGRETQYFGPGTRLLVL.

The chain uses TRBV4-2 and TRBJ1-6; 9 bases match TRBD1. There are 15 residues in the CDR3. The germline V gene has CDR1 LGHNA and CDR2 YNFKEQ. With 6 bases clipped from V and 5 bases from J, the junction kept 5 bases outside the gene matches. CDR3 in DNA: TGTGCCAGCAGGATACAGGGGGCGAATAATTCACCCCTCCACTTT. Protein product: CASRIQGANNSPLHF.

CDR3 amino acids: CASSLEYADTQYF. The CDR3 DNA reads as TGCGCCAGCAGCTTGGAGTACGCAGATACGCAGTATTTT. The chain employs TRBV5-1 and TRBJ2-3; unclear D gene. This CDR3 has 13 residues. Germline-derived CDR1 and CDR2 are SGHRS and YFSETQ. V lost 0 bases and J 4 bases, leaving 6 bases between the germline ends.

This clone was detected only once. The CDR3 sequence is CASSISGFFYGYTF. DNA for the CDR3: TGTGCCAGTAGTATATCTGGGTTCTTCTATGGCTACACCTTC. This chain connects TRBV19 to TRBJ1-2, with D hard to call. The CDR3 consists of 14 residues. With 2 bases removed from V and 4 bases from J, the gap between germline ends came to 11 bases. CDR1 LNHDA and CDR2 SQIVND come from the germline V gene (reference sequence).

The chain couples TRBV30 to TRBJ2-2; D remains ambiguous. Germline V gives CDR1 GTSNPN, CDR2 SVGIG (reference sequence). This CDR3 is built from 14 residues. V gave up 0 bases and J gave up 2 bases, with 7 bases separating them. CDR3 bases: TGTGCCTGGAGTGTCCCCCCCAACACCGGGGAGCTGTTTTTT. Amino acid sequence: CAWSVPPNTGELFF.

The chain carries TRBV23-1 and TRBJ2-1; 8 nucleotides match TRBD1. TRBV23-1 is flagged as an ORF with uncertain function. The junction had 12 bases not matched to a gene; V was cut back by 2 bases and J by 0 bases. The CDR3 runs 19 residues. The DNA of the CDR3 is TGCGCCAGCAGTCAACAGCTATCCGCAGGGGGCCCCTCCTACAATGAGCAGTTCTTC. Translation: CASSQQLSAGGPSYNEQFF.

The chain joins TRBV7-7 to TRBJ2-5, with D unresolved. CDR3 length: 14 residues. Trimming shortened V by 5 bases and J by 0 bases, and 10 bases separated the two germline ends. Germline V gene data show CDR1 as SSHAT and CDR2 as FNYEAQ (reference sequence). For the CDR3, the DNA is TGTGCCAGCAGCCCCATCGGGTACCAAGAGACCCAGTACTTC. Translated: CASSPIGYQETQYF.

The V call is TRBV7-2, the J call TRBJ2-5; D may be TRBD2 (5 bases). There are 14 residues in the CDR3. Trimming removed 5 bases at V and 5 bases at J, with 15 bases between. Germline assignment: CDR1 SGHTA and CDR2 FQGNSA. The CDR3 is CASSIRSGMETQYF. The DNA for the CDR3 is TGTGCCAGCAGCATCAGATCGGGGATGGAGACCCAGTACTTC.

This clone was seen just once. This sequence joins TRBV28 and TRBJ1-6, with D possibly TRBD1 on 5 matching bases. Trimming took off 1 base at V and 4 bases at J, with 14 bases between the two ends. The germline gives CDR1 MDHEN, CDR2 SYDVKM. This CDR3 region has 17 residues. The CDR3, as DNA: TGTGCCAGCAGTTTATTAACAGGTGGGGGGTATAATTCACCCCTCCACTTT. Translated, it gives CASSLLTGGGYNSPLHF.

In this sample, this clone turned up once. The V and J genes are TRBV9 and TRBJ2-3; the match to TRBD2 covers 7 bases. With 4 bases clipped from V and 2 bases from J, the junction kept 7 bases outside the gene matches. There are 15 residues in the CDR3. The germline CDR1 and CDR2 sequences are SGDLS and YYNGEE. CDR3 region: CASSFSGTTTDTQYF. CDR3 DNA: TGTGCCAGCAGCTTTTCCGGGACTACCACAGATACGCAGTATTTT.

The chain employs TRBV20-1 and TRBJ1-1; D gene uncertain. The CDR3 has 11 residues. Germline values: CDR1 DFQATT, CDR2 SNEGSKA (reference sequence). V lost 3 bases and J 6 bases, leaving 8 bases between the germline ends. The CDR3 here is CSASEQPEAFF. CDR3 DNA: TGCAGTGCTAGCGAGCAACCTGAAGCTTTCTTT.